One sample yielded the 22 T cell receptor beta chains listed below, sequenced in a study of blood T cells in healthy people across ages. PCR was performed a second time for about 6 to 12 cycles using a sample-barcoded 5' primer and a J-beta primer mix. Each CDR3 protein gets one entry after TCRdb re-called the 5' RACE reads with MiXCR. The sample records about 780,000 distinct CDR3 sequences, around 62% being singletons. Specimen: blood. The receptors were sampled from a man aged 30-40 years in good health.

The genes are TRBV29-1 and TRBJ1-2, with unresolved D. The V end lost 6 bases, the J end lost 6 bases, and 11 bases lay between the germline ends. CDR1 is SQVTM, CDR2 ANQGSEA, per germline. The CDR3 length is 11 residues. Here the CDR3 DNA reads TGCAGCGTGGTCACGAGGGATGGCTACACCTTC. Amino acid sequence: CSVVTRDGYTF.

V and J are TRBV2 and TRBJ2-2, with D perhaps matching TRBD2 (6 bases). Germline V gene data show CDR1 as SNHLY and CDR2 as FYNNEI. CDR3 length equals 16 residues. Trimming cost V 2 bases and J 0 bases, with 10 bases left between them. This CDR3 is CASSERGGPNTGELFF. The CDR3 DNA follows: TGTGCCAGCAGTGAAAGGGGAGGCCCGAACACCGGGGAGCTGTTTTTT.

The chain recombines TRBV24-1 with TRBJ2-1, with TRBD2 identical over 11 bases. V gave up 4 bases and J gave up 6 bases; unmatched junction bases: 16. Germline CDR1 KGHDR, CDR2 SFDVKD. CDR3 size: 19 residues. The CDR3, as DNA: TGTGCCACCAGTGAATTGGCTAGCGGGGGGCGAAGGGATCCCAATGAGCAGTTCTTC. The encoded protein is CATSELASGGRRDPNEQFF.

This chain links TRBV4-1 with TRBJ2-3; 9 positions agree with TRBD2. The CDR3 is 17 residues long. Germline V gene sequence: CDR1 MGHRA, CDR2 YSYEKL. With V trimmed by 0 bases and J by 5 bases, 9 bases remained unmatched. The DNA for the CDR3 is TGCGCCAGCAGCCAAGATGGTGGCGGGGGGGCACTAGATACGCAGTATTTT. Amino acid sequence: CASSQDGGGGALDTQYF.

CDR3 region: CSVLPGQIFTDTQYF. The CDR3 DNA is TGCAGTGTCCTACCGGGACAGATCTTCACAGATACGCAGTATTTT. The V gene is TRBV20-1, the J gene TRBJ2-3, with TRBD1 identical over 7 bases. J gave up 2 bases and V 7 bases, and 12 bases lay outside the gene matches. CDR3 length: 15 residues. The V gene's germline CDR1 is DFQATT and CDR2 SNEGSKA (reference sequence).

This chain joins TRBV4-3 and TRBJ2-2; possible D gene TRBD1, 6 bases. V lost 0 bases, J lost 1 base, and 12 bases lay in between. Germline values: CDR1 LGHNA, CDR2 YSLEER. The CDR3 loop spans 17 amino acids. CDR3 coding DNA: TGCGCCAGCAGCCAAGATCGAGGGGGACAGAACACCGGGGAGCTGTTTTTT. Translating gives CASSQDRGGQNTGELFF.

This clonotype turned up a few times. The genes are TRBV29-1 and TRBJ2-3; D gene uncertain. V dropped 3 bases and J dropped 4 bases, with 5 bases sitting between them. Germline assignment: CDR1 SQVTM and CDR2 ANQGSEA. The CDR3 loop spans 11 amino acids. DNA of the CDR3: TGCAGCGTTGACAGCCCAGATACGCAGTATTTT. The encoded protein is CSVDSPDTQYF.

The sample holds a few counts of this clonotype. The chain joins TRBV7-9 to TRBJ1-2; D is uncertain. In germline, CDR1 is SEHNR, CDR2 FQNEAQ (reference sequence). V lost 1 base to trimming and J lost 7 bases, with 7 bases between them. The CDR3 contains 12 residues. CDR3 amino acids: CASSLERAGYTF. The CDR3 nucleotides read TGTGCCAGCAGCTTAGAAAGGGCTGGCTACACCTTC. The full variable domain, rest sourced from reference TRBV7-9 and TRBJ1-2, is DTGVSQNPRHKITKRGQNVTFRCDPISEHNRLYWYRQTLGQGPEFLTYFQNEAQLEKSRLLSDRFSAERPKGSFSTLEIQRTEQGDSAMYLCASSLERAGYTFGSGTRLTVV.

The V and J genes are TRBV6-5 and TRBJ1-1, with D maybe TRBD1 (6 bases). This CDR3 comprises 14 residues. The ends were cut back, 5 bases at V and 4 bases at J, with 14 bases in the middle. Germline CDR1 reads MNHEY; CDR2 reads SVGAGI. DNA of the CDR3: TGTGCCAGCAGTCGCCCAGGACAGCGCACTGAAGCTTTCTTT. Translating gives CASSRPGQRTEAFF.

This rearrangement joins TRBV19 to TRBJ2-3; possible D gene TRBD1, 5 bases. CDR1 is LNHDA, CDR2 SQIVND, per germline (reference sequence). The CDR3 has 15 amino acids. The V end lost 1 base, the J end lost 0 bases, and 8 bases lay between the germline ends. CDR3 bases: TGTGCCAGTAGTATAGGGCAGGGTAGCACAGATACGCAGTATTTT. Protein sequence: CASSIGQGSTDTQYF. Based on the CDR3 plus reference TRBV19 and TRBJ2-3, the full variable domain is DGGITQSPKYLFRKEGQNVTLSCEQNLNHDAMYWYRQDPGQGLRLIYYSQIVNDFQKGDIAEGYSVSREKKESFPLTVTSAQKNPTAFYLCASSIGQGSTDTQYFGPGTRLTVL.

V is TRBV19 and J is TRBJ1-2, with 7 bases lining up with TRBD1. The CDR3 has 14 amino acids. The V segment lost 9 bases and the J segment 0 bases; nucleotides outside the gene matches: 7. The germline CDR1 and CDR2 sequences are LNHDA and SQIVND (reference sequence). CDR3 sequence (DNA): TGTGCCAGCAGGGGGGACAGAGCTAACTATGGCTACACCTTC. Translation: CASRGDRANYGYTF.

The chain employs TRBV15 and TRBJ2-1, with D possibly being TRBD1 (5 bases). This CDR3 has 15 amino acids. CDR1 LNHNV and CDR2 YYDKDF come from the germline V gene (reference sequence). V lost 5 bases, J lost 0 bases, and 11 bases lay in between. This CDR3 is CATSLGDLSYNEQFF. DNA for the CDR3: TGTGCCACCAGCTTAGGGGATCTCTCCTACAATGAGCAGTTCTTC.

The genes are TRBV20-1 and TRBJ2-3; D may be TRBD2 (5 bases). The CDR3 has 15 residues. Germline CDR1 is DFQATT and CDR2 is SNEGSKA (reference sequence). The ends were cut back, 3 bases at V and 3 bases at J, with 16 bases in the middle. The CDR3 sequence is CSARDSDLGTDTQYF. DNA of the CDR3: TGCAGTGCTAGGGACTCGGACCTAGGGACAGATACGCAGTATTTT.

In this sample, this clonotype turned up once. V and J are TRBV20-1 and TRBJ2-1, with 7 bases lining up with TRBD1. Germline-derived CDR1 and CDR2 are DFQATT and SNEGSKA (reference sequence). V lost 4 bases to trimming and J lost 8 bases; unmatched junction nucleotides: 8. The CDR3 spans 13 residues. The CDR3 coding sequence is TGCAGTGCTACAGTGGACAGGCGGGATGAGCAGTTCTTC. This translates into CSATVDRRDEQFF.

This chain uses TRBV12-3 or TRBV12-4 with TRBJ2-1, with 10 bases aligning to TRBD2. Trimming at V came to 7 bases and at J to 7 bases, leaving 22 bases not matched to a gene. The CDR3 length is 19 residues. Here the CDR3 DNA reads TGTGCCAGCATTCATAGGGGTACTAGCGGGGCAGGGCAGGGAAATGAGCAGTTCTTC. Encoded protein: CASIHRGTSGAGQGNEQFF.

This chain's CDR3 is CASSQGVTQGRAYGYTF. In DNA, the CDR3 is TGTGCCAGCAGCCAAGGGGTAACACAGGGGCGCGCCTATGGCTACACCTTC. The chain carries TRBV4-2 and TRBJ1-2; 7 nucleotides align to TRBD1. V lost 1 base to trimming and J lost 4 bases; unmatched junction nucleotides: 12. The germline gives CDR1 LGHNA, CDR2 YNFKEQ. CDR3 length equals 17 residues.

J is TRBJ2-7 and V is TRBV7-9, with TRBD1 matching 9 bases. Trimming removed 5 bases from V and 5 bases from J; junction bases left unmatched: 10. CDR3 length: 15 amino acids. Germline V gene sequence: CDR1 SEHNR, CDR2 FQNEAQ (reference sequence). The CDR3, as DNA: TGTGCCAGCAGCCCCGCGGACAGGGGTTGGAACGAGCAGTACTTC. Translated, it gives CASSPADRGWNEQYF.

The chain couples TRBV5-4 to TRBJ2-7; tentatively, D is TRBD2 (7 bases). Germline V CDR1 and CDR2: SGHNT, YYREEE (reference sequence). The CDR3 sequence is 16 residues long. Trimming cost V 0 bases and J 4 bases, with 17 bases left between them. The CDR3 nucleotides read TGTGCCAGCAGCTTGGAAGTCCGGGGGGCTAAGTACGAGCAGTACTTC. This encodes CASSLEVRGAKYEQYF. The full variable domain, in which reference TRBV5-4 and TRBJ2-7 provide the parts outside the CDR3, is ETGVTQSPTHLIKTRGQQVTLRCSSQSGHNTVSWYQQALGQGPQFIFQYYREEENGRGNFPPRFSGLQFPNYSSELNVNALELDDSALYLCASSLEVRGAKYEQYFGPGTRLTVT.

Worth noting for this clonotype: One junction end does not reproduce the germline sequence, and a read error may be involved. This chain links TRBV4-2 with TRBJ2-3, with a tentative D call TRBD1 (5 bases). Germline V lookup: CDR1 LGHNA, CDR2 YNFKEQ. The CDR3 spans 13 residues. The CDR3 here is CASSRGDTGTQYF. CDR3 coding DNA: TGTGCCAGCAGCCGCGGTGACACAGGTACGCAGTATTTT.

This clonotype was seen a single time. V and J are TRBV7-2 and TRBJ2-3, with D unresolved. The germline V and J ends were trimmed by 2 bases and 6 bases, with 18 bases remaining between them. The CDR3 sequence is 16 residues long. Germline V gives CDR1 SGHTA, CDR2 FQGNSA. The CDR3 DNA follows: TGTGCCAGCAGCTTAAGTGCCCTGTACTCCTCTGATACGCAGTATTTT. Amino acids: CASSLSALYSSDTQYF.

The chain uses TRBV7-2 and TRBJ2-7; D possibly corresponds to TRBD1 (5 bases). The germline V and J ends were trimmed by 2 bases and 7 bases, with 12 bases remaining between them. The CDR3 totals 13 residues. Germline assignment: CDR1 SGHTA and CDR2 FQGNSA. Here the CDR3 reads CASSLFPQGEQYF. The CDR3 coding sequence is TGTGCCAGCAGCTTATTCCCCCAGGGAGAGCAGTACTTC.

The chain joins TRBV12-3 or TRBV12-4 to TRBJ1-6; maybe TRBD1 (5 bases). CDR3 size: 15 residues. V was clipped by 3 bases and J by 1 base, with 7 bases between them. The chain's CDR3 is CASSFRESYNSPLHF. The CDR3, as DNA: TGTGCCAGCAGTTTCAGGGAGTCCTATAATTCACCCCTCCACTTT.